The clone carrying this TCR beta chain was counted many times. The antigen is unknown. The CDR3 spans 17 residues. From the 5' RACE reads, TCRdb called clonotypes with MiXCR, one entry per CDR3 protein. The sample has more than 1.5 million distinct CDR3 sequences; around a third are singletons. These data originate in a study of identical twins. Whole-study findings and limits: Out-of-frame alpha sequences common to twins exhibited a surplus of low generation probability. Less excess twin sharing appeared in beta out-of-frame sequences.

The sample comprised cord blood. This TCR came from a newborn girl in good health. This chain connects TRBV21-1 to TRBJ2-1; the D segment call TRBD1 is taken from the table without a DNA check. TRBV21-1 is flagged as a pseudogene. CDR3: CASSKAVQGLVYNEQFF. The DNA of the CDR3 is TGTGCCAGCAGCAAAGCCGTACAGGGGTTGGTCTACAATGAGCAGTTCTTC.